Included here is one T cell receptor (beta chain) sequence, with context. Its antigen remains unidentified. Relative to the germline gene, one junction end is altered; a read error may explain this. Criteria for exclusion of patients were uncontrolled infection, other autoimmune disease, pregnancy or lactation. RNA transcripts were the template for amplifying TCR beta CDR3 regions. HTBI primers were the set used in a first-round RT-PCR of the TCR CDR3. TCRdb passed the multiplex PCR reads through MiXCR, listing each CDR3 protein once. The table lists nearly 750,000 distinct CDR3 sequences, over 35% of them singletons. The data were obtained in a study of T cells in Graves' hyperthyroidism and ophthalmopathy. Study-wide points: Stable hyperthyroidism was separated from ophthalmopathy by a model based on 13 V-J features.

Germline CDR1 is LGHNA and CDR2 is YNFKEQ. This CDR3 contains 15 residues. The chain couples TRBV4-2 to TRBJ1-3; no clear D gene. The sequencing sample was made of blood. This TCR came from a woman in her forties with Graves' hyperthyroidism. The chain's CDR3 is CASTQAHSSGNTIYF. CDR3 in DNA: TGTGCCAGCACCCAAGCCCATTCCTCTGGAAACACCATATATTTT.